These 5 T cell receptor beta chains were all obtained from the same sample, sequenced in a study of T-cell memory formation after mild COVID-19 (TCRdb year 2021). Libraries were built with 5' RACE. The data were produced on an Illumina NovaSeq 6000. In TCRdb, the public reads were trimmed at Q25 with fastp and aligned with MiXCR, with productive beta chains retained. Rows matching on CDR3 protein sequence are summarized as one entry with the most common DNA and genes. The sample records 250,000 to 400,000 distinct CDR3 sequences, approximately 15% of which are singletons. The ten biggest clones cover roughly 21% of the sample. The sample comprised PBMCs or a T cell subset sorted from them (not recorded which). These receptors all stem from a man aged 18 to 29 who had mild COVID-19 (a few samples of this study predate the infection). The sample titles of this study are shuffled in the database, so cell type and time point are left out; the donor was told from shared clones.

The chain recombines TRBV7-9 with TRBJ1-1; 11 nucleotides line up with TRBD1. Per germline, CDR1 SEHNR and CDR2 FQNEAQ (reference sequence). V lost 5 bases to trimming and J lost 5 bases; unmatched junction nucleotides: 1. The CDR3 consists of 13 residues. CDR3 amino acids: CASSGQGATEAFF. CDR3 sequence (DNA): TGTGCCAGCAGCGGACAGGGGGCGACTGAAGCTTTCTTT.

This clonotype has just a few counts. V gene TRBV16 combines with J gene TRBJ2-3; TRBD2 matches 9 bases. V lost 2 bases to trimming and J lost 2 bases; unmatched junction nucleotides: 14. From germline, CDR1 is KGHSY and CDR2 FQNENV. The CDR3 extends over 19 amino acids. Here the CDR3 reads CASSQPPTSGGPNTDTQYF. The CDR3 coding sequence is TGTGCCAGCAGCCAACCCCCCACCAGCGGGGGGCCTAACACAGATACGCAGTATTTT.

This clonotype has ten or more counts. The chain joins TRBV12-3 or TRBV12-4 to TRBJ1-1; D is possibly TRBD1 (6 bases). V was shortened by 7 bases and J by 6 bases, with 18 bases between the two germline ends. The CDR3 extends over 14 amino acids. The CDR3 region has the DNA TGTGCCAGCATCCCGGGGGGGCGGAATTCTGAAGCTTTCTTT. Residues: CASIPGGRNSEAFF.

CDR3 sequence: CASSYSDLADRRNQPQHF. As DNA, the CDR3 is TGTGCCAGCAGTTACTCGGACCTAGCCGACAGGCGGAATCAGCCCCAGCATTTT. The chain joins TRBV6-6 to TRBJ1-5; the D gene is possibly TRBD1 (6 bases). Germline loops: CDR1 MNHNY, CDR2 SVGAGI (reference sequence). The V end lost 0 bases, the J end lost 4 bases, and 19 bases lay between the germline ends. The CDR3 length is 18 residues.

This clonotype is medium-sized (0.01 to 0.1%). This sequence joins TRBV7-9 and TRBJ2-7; the D gene could be TRBD1 or TRBD2 (6 bases each). The CDR3 has 16 amino acids. V was cut by 1 base and J by 3 bases, with 16 bases left in between. CDR1 is SEHNR and CDR2 is FQNEAQ in the germline V gene (reference sequence). CDR3 amino acids: CASSLGGGLYNYEQYF. The CDR3 DNA reads TGTGCCAGCAGCTTAGGTGGGGGGCTCTACAACTACGAGCAGTACTTC.